This T cell receptor (beta chain) derives from a study of blood T cell repertoires in COVID-19. The overall study: PBMCs, B-cell-depleted T cells, or T cells were the source of the cDNA or gDNA that made up the material.

TCRdb keeps only in-frame clones here, not all; method: immunoSEQ multiplex PCR. Found here are about 200,000 clones, around nine tenths of them singletons; the top ten hold approximately 0.5%. V lost 4 bases and J lost 8; bases outside the gene matches: 17. The CDR3 extends over 20 amino acids. CDR1 is KGHSH, CDR2 LQKENI, per germline. This chain uses TRBV18 with TRBJ2-1, with 16 bases fitting TRBD2. The clonotype comes from a man aged 50 or older with acute or convalescent COVID-19. The sample comprised peripheral blood. Here the CDR3 reads CASSRTSPGLAGGPWDEQFF. Written as DNA, the CDR3 is TGTGCCAGCTCACGCACATCGCCGGGACTAGCGGGAGGGCCGTGGGATGAGCAGTTCTTC.